Listed here are 22 T cell receptor beta chains from one sample, sequenced in a study of blood T cell repertoires in COVID-19. Clones were sequenced by immunoSEQ multiplex PCR, and TCRdb holds only the in-frame ones, with some missing. The sample has approximately 240,000 clones, 70% to 85% seen once. The sequencing sample was made of peripheral blood. The receptor set was obtained from a woman between 40 and 55 years old with active or convalescent COVID-19.

This clone was recorded many times. The gene calls are TRBV25-1 and TRBJ2-5; possibly TRBD2 for D (6 bases). The CDR3 spans 13 residues. V was shortened by 1 base and J by 13 bases, with 16 bases between the two germline ends. Germline-derived CDR1 and CDR2 are MGHDK and SYGVNS. This CDR3 is CASSESFVAGRYF. The CDR3 DNA reads as TGTGCCAGCAGTGAATCGTTCGTGGCGGGGAGGTACTTC.

This clone was counted a single time. The chain links TRBV5-5 to TRBJ2-1; TRBD2 aligns across 15 bases. This CDR3 has 17 amino acids. V lost 3 bases, J lost 4 bases, and 5 bases stayed unmatched. Germline V lookup: CDR1 SGHKS, CDR2 YYEKEE (reference sequence). The CDR3 DNA reads TGTGCCAGCAGCTCGACCGGGACTAGCGGGGGGTACAATGAGCAGTTCTTC. It specifies CASSSTGTSGGYNEQFF.

The chain employs TRBV6-5 and TRBJ2-2; 7 positions agree with TRBD2. Trimming at V came to 2 bases and at J to 6 bases, leaving 3 bases not matched to a gene. This CDR3 spans 14 amino acids. CDR1 and CDR2 (germline): MNHEY, SVGAGI. Written as DNA, the CDR3 is TGTGCCAGCAGTTACGGGGCGGGGGCCGGGGAGCTGTTTTTT. The encoded protein is CASSYGAGAGELFF.

This clone was found a few times. The chain uses TRBV28 and TRBJ2-3; TRBD1 agrees at 8 bases. Germline V gene data show CDR1 as MDHEN and CDR2 as SYDVKM. The V segment lost 4 bases and the J segment 7 bases; nucleotides outside the gene matches: 1. The CDR3 is made up of 12 amino acids. DNA for the CDR3: TGTGCCAGCAGTTCAGGGGGCTATACGCAGTATTTT. Protein sequence: CASSSGGYTQYF.

The chain combines TRBV4-1 with TRBJ1-5; TRBD1 matches 8 bases. The germline V gene encodes CDR1 MGHRA and CDR2 YSYEKL. J lost 5 bases, V lost 1 base, and 7 bases had no gene match. This CDR3 contains 16 residues. Here the CDR3 DNA reads TGCGCCAGCAGCCAAGGTGAAACAGGGGGGTATCAGCCCCAGCATTTT. This sequence encodes CASSQGETGGYQPQHF.

The chain employs TRBV12-3 or TRBV12-4 and TRBJ1-1; 7 positions match TRBD1. V dropped 11 bases and J dropped 0; count of bases not matched to a gene: 6. CDR3 length: 13 residues. CDR3 in amino acids: CAGGTGVNTEAFF. In nucleotides, the CDR3 is TGTGCCGGGGGTACAGGGGTGAACACTGAAGCTTTCTTT.

This chain links TRBV15 with TRBJ1-5; a possible D gene is TRBD1 (5 bases). V dropped 1 base and J dropped 6 bases, with 10 bases sitting between them. The CDR3 covers 14 residues. CDR1 is LNHNV, CDR2 YYDKDF, per germline (reference sequence). CDR3 residues: CATSRGGRSQPQHF. CDR3 nucleotides: TGTGCCACCAGCAGAGGGGGCCGGAGTCAGCCCCAGCATTTT. Combining the CDR3 with reference TRBV15 and TRBJ1-5 gives the whole variable domain DAMVIQNPRYQVTQFGKPVTLSCSQTLNHNVMYWYQQKSSQAPKLLFHYYDKDFNNEADTPDNFQSRRPNTSFCFLDIRSPGLGDTAMYLCATSRGGRSQPQHFGDGTRLSIL.

This chain joins TRBV29-1 and TRBJ2-3; 7 nucleotides match TRBD2. This CDR3 spans 17 amino acids. Germline CDR1 reads SQVTM; CDR2 reads ANQGSEA. Trimming cost V 0 bases and J 6 bases; bases outside gene matches: 15. As DNA, the CDR3 is TGCAGCGTTGAAGATTTTGCTTGGACTAGAAGAGTTGATACGCAGTATTTT. It codes for CSVEDFAWTRRVDTQYF.

The chain recombines TRBV11-2 with TRBJ1-6; D remains ambiguous. Germline V lookup: CDR1 SGHAT, CDR2 FQNNGV. The CDR3 is made up of 17 amino acids. V was shortened by 4 bases and J by 0 bases, with 13 bases between the two germline ends. This chain's CDR3 is CASSWLSSSSYNSPLHF. In DNA, the CDR3 is TGTGCCAGCAGCTGGTTGAGTTCGAGCTCCTATAATTCACCCCTCCACTTT.

The J gene is TRBJ1-2, the V gene TRBV9; the match to TRBD1 covers 7 bases. The CDR3 contains 15 residues. CDR1 and CDR2 (germline): SGDLS, YYNGEE. V dropped 1 base and J dropped 7; count of bases not matched to a gene: 10. The CDR3 bases are TGTGCCAGCAGCGTACAGGGGGAATTATATACTGGCTACACCTTC. It is translated as CASSVQGELYTGYTF.

V and J are TRBV5-1 and TRBJ2-7; 9 nucleotides align to TRBD1. The CDR3 totals 14 residues. With V trimmed by 4 bases and J by 5 bases, 7 bases remained unmatched. Germline loops: CDR1 SGHRS, CDR2 YFSETQ. The CDR3: CASSIRDRAHEQYF. DNA for the CDR3: TGCGCCAGCAGCATCCGGGACAGGGCCCACGAGCAGTACTTC.

The rearrangement uses TRBV27 and TRBJ1-1; weak D call: TRBD1 (5 bases). CDR1 is MNHEY, CDR2 SMNVEV, per germline (reference sequence). The CDR3 totals 14 residues. V was pared by 2 bases and J by 0 bases, with 7 bases between. The DNA of the CDR3 is TGTGCCAGCAGTTTAAGGGGTTTGAACACTGAAGCTTTCTTT. It translates to CASSLRGLNTEAFF.

The chain recombines TRBV5-4 with TRBJ1-1, with 7 positions matching TRBD1. Trimming removed 0 bases from V and 2 bases from J; junction bases left unmatched: 4. Germline V gene data show CDR1 as SGHNT and CDR2 as YYREEE (reference sequence). This CDR3 contains 15 residues. Written as DNA, the CDR3 is TGTGCCAGCAGCTTGGAGGGGGCTCGCAACACTGAAGCTTTCTTT. Protein sequence: CASSLEGARNTEAFF.

As DNA, the CDR3 is TGTGCCAGCAGCCCGCGGTGGGTGAACACTGAAGCTTTCTTT. It translates to CASSPRWVNTEAFF. The rearrangement links TRBV7-9 to TRBJ1-1; D remains unclear. V lost 5 bases, J lost 0 bases, and 10 bases lay in between. The CDR3 consists of 14 residues. Germline V lookup: CDR1 SEHNR, CDR2 FQNEAQ (reference sequence).

CDR3 coding DNA: TGCAGTGCTAGGAGGGATTATGGCTACACCTTC. Protein: CSARRDYGYTF. V is TRBV20-1 and J is TRBJ1-2; D not resolved. This CDR3 region has 11 residues. Germline-derived CDR1 and CDR2 are DFQATT and SNEGSKA (reference sequence). V dropped 3 bases and J dropped 5 bases, with 7 bases sitting between them.

The chain carries TRBV28 and TRBJ1-2; D uncertain. The CDR3 extends over 13 amino acids. Germline V gene sequence: CDR1 MDHEN, CDR2 SYDVKM. The V end was cut by 3 bases, the J end by 8 bases, with 13 bases between. The CDR3 DNA is TGTGCCAGCAGTTTCAGCGGGGTTGGAGGCTACACCTTC. Translated, it gives CASSFSGVGGYTF.

The genes are TRBV6-2 or TRBV6-3 and TRBJ1-5, with 8 bases that match TRBD1. The germline CDR1 and CDR2 sequences are MNHEY and SVGEGT. J was trimmed by 2 bases and V by 6 bases; bases with no gene match: 12. The CDR3 runs 17 residues. The CDR3 reads CASSPHEDREGNQPQHF. CDR3 nucleotides: TGTGCCAGCAGCCCTCATGAGGACAGGGAAGGCAATCAGCCCCAGCATTTT.

CDR3 protein: CASTATGGRAEQFF. The CDR3 DNA reads as TGTGCCAGCACAGCCACGGGGGGGAGGGCTGAGCAGTTCTTC. The J gene is TRBJ2-1, the V gene TRBV6-5; 8 nucleotides align to TRBD2. The CDR3 loop spans 14 amino acids. Unmatched junction bases numbered 11, after V lost 7 bases and J lost 9 bases. The germline gives CDR1 MNHEY, CDR2 SVGAGI.

The rearrangement links TRBV27 to TRBJ1-4; the D gene is possibly TRBD1 (6 bases). V dropped 4 bases and J dropped 4 bases, with 10 bases sitting between them. The CDR3 loop spans 14 amino acids. Germline-derived CDR1 and CDR2 are MNHEY and SMNVEV (reference sequence). The CDR3 nucleotides are TGTGCCAGCAGTTCCAGGGGTAGTAATGAAAAACTGTTTTTT. Translating gives CASSSRGSNEKLFF.

The chain joins TRBV9 to TRBJ1-1, with D possibly being TRBD1 (5 bases). Germline CDR1 reads SGDLS; CDR2 reads YYNGEE. Trimming left V 3 bases short and J 1 base short, with 13 bases between. The CDR3 sequence is 15 residues long. DNA for the CDR3: TGTGCCAGCAGCGCTGTGGGGCTCGGGAACACTGAAGCTTTCTTT. It codes for CASSAVGLGNTEAFF.

This clone was recorded many times. The chain carries TRBV20-1 and TRBJ1-2; 8 positions match TRBD1. In germline, CDR1 is DFQATT, CDR2 SNEGSKA (reference sequence). The CDR3 is 11 residues long. With V trimmed by 6 bases and J by 7 bases, 4 bases remained unmatched. CDR3 nucleotide sequence: TGCAGTGCGCATGACAGGGGTGGCTACACCTTC. It encodes CSAHDRGGYTF.

V gene TRBV7-7 combines with J gene TRBJ2-2; D is possibly TRBD1 (6 bases). Looked up from germline, CDR1 is SSHAT and CDR2 is FNYEAQ (reference sequence). Trimming cost V 1 base and J 6 bases, with 9 bases left between them. This CDR3 has 14 amino acids. The DNA for the CDR3 is TGTGCCAGCAGCTTAGTACAGGGTGCCGGGGAGCTGTTTTTT. Protein: CASSLVQGAGELFF.